This is a list of T cell receptor beta chains from one sample in a study of blood T cell repertoires in COVID-19. Sequenced by immunoSEQ multiplex PCR; TCRdb stores in-frame clones only, minus some. The sample has about 210,000 clones; more than 75% are singletons. Sequenced: PBMCs or T cells enriched from blood (not recorded which). These receptor sequences come from a man aged 25 to 40 in a cohort exposed to, infected with or recovered from COVID-19 (not recorded which). Each CDR3 is given with its conserved first and last residue. A D gene is named only where the DNA matches it firmly. The size entry is marked missing in some rows and otherwise reads once, few, many or a size class.

few,-,TRBJ1-3,TRBV28,TGTGCCAGCAGATGGCAAGGGCGCAGGGCTTCTAGCACCATATATTTT,CASRWQGRRASSTIYF
few,-,TRBJ2-2,TRBV4-1,TGCGCCAGCAGCCATACCGGGACACAAAACACCGGGGAGCTGTTTTTT,CASSHTGTQNTGELFF
-,-,TRBJ1-2,TRBV7-9,TGTGCCAGCAGCTTTGTCGGGGTCGATGGCTACACCTTC,CASSFVGVDGYTF
-,-,TRBJ1-3,TRBV7-5,TGTGCCAGAAGCAACTATGGACAGGGGAATCGCGCCATATATTTT,CARSNYGQGNRAIYF
-,-,TRBJ1-5,TRBV28,TGTGCCAGCAGTAATTTCCGCCAGGGAAGTGAGAGAAGAAAAAATCAGCCCCAGCATTTT,CASSNFRQGSERRKNQPQHF
once,-,TRBJ1-3,TRBV9,TGTGCCAGCAGCGTCACAGATTTAGGAAACACCATATATTTT,CASSVTDLGNTIYF
-,-,TRBJ2-7,TRBV6-9,TGTGCCCAGGGGCGAGGGAGCCCTACGGGGCAGTACTTC,CAQGRGSPTGQYF
-,-,TRBJ1-2,TRBV5-3,TGTGCCAGAAGCTCTTGGGGGGTATACTATGGCTACACCTTC,CARSSWGVYYGYTF
-,TRBD1,TRBJ2-2,TRBV6-4,TGTGCCAGCAAGGGTGGACAGGAGTACGGGGAGCTGTTTTTT,CASKGGQEYGELFF
-,-,TRBJ2-5,TRBV20-1,TGCAGTGCGACAGGGAGGGAGACCCAGTACTTC,CSATGRETQYF
-,TRBD1,TRBJ1-1,TRBV7-9,TGTGCCAGCAGCTACCGGACAGGGGGCGCAGGGGCTTTCTTT,CASSYRTGGAGAFF
few,TRBD1,TRBJ1-1,TRBV24-1,TGTGCCACCAGTGATTGGACAGGCACTGAAGCTTTCTTT,CATSDWTGTEAFF
-,TRBD1,TRBJ2-2,TRBV9,TGTGCCAGCTCATTAACCAGGGGGCGCCCGGAACGGTCCACCGGGGAGCTGTTTTTT,CASSLTRGRPERSTGELFF
-,-,TRBJ2-5,TRBV3-1/TRBV3-2,TGTGCCAGCAGCCAAGCCGTCCAAGAGACCCAGTACTTC,CASSQAVQETQYF
-,-,TRBJ2-3,TRBV2,TGTGCCAGCAAGGGACTTCTGCAGTATTTT,CASKGLLQYF
-,-,TRBJ1-1,TRBV6-5,TGTGCCAGCAGTTTGGTTATCAGGGGCACTGAAGCTTTCTTT,CASSLVIRGTEAFF
-,TRBD2,TRBJ2-3,TRBV18,TGTGCCAGCTCACCCCCCGGACTAGCGGGAGGCGATACGCAGTATTTT,CASSPPGLAGGDTQYF
-,TRBD2,TRBJ2-5,TRBV5-4,TGTGCCAGCAGCTTGCGGGGACTAGCGGGAGGGACGCAAGAGACCCAGTACTTC,CASSLRGLAGGTQETQYF
once,TRBD2,TRBJ2-2,TRBV14,TGTGCCAGCAGCCCGACGGGAGGGGGGAACACCGGGGAGCTGTTTTTT,CASSPTGGGNTGELFF
-,-,TRBJ1-4,TRBV12-3/TRBV12-4,TGTGCCAGCAGTTTGTCAACCGGTGCTCCGTTTTTT,CASSLSTGAPFF
once,-,TRBJ2-3,TRBV19,TGTGCCAGTAGGGGGGCAGCCCACAGCACAGATACGCAGTATTTT,CASRGAAHSTDTQYF
-,TRBD1,TRBJ1-5,TRBV6-5,TGTGCCAGCAGCCAGATACAGGGGACCAATCAGCCCCAGCATTTT,CASSQIQGTNQPQHF
-,TRBD2,TRBJ2-1,TRBV4-2,TGTGCCAGCAGCCTGGGGGGAGCGGGAGGTAATAACAATGAGCAGTTCTTC,CASSLGGAGGNNNEQFF
once,TRBD2,TRBJ2-1,TRBV18,TGTGCCAGCTCACCTTGGTCTAGCGGGAGTAAAGGTGAGCAGTTCTTC,CASSPWSSGSKGEQFF
-,TRBD1,TRBJ2-1,TRBV13,TGTGCCAGCAGCCTAAACCGGGACAGGGGCAATGAGCAGTTCTTC,CASSLNRDRGNEQFF
-,-,TRBJ2-3,TRBV6-4,TGTGCCAGCAGCCAGGGTATTTCAGATACGCAGTATTTT,CASSQGISDTQYF
-,-,TRBJ2-1,TRBV28,TGTGCCAGCAGACTCACTAGCCCAACCTACAATGAGCAGTTCTTC,CASRLTSPTYNEQFF
few,TRBD1,TRBJ2-7,TRBV6-2/TRBV6-3,TGTGCCAGCAGTACCCTGGACAGGAGATACTCCTACGAGCAGTACTTC,CASSTLDRRYSYEQYF
-,-,TRBJ1-6,TRBV3-1/TRBV3-2,TGTGCCAGCAGCCAAGATGAGAGGGGGTCTGTGTTT,CASSQDERGSVF
-,TRBD1,TRBJ2-6,TRBV28,TGTGTCCGCACACTACAGGGGGTAATATCTGGGGCCAACGTCCTGACTTTC,CVRTLQGVISGANVLTF
-,TRBD1,TRBJ1-2,TRBV15,TGTGCCACCAGCGAAAGGGACAGGGAGTTGCTCCGTGGCTACACCTTC,CATSERDRELLRGYTF
-,-,TRBJ1-6,TRBV6-6,TGTGCCAGCAGTTACACCTCCAAACAGGAGCTTATCCACTTT,CASSYTSKQELIHF
-,TRBD1,TRBJ1-1,TRBV18,TGTGCCAGCTCCCGGACAGGGGATACTGAAGCTTTCTTT,CASSRTGDTEAFF
-,-,TRBJ2-7,TRBV6-2/TRBV6-3,TGTGCCAGCAGTTACGGGCCAGATAACGAGCAGTACTTC,CASSYGPDNEQYF
-,-,TRBJ2-3,TRBV6-1,TGTGCCAGCAGTGTTACTTCGATAGGGGAATACGGCACAGATACGCAGTATTTT,CASSVTSIGEYGTDTQYF
-,-,TRBJ1-5,TRBV5-1,TGCGCCAGCAGCCCCGGGGGTCCAGGTGGCCAGCCCCAGCATTTT,CASSPGGPGGQPQHF
-,TRBD2,TRBJ2-7,TRBV15,TGTGCCACCAGCAGCGACTTCTCCGGGACTAGCGGCTACGAGCAGTACTTC,CATSSDFSGTSGYEQYF
-,-,TRBJ1-5,TRBV9,TGTGCCAGCGGGGCGAACAATCAGCCCCAGCATTTT,CASGANNQPQHF
-,TRBD2,TRBJ2-3,TRBV6-5,TGTGCCAGCAGTTATGATGGCGGGAGAAGGGATACGCAGTATTTT,CASSYDGGRRDTQYF
-,-,TRBJ2-1,TRBV3-1/TRBV3-2,TGTGCCAGCAGCCAAGGAATTCCGGGTATGGGCTCCTACAATGAGCAGTTCTTC,CASSQGIPGMGSYNEQFF
-,-,TRBJ2-1,TRBV9,TGTGCCAGCAGCGTAGTCCCCTACCAGGGTGAGCAGTTCTTC,CASSVVPYQGEQFF
-,-,TRBJ2-7,TRBV5-1,TGCGCCAGCAGCTTGGGAGGGCTACCGACCTACGAGCAGTACTTC,CASSLGGLPTYEQYF
-,TRBD1,TRBJ2-3,TRBV3-1/TRBV3-2,TGTGCCAGCAGCCAAGAACTGGGACAGCTAAGCACAGATACGCAGTATTTT,CASSQELGQLSTDTQYF
-,-,TRBJ2-7,TRBV12-2,TGTGCAAGTCGAACCTGCTTTTCGGGAGTATCCTACGAGCAGTACTTC,CASRTCFSGVSYEQYF
-,-,TRBJ1-2,TRBV7-9,TGTGCCAGCAGCCCCTCTCCAGCTAACTATGGCTACACCTTC,CASSPSPANYGYTF
-,TRBD1,TRBJ2-3,TRBV7-3,TGTGCCAGCAGCGGAACAGGGGTGGTGTCAGATACGCAGTATTTT,CASSGTGVVSDTQYF
-,TRBD2,TRBJ2-3,TRBV5-1,TGCGCCAGCAGCGGATGGACTAGTGCCCTCATCGGAGATACGCAGTATTTT,CASSGWTSALIGDTQYF
-,TRBD2,TRBJ2-1,TRBV5-4,TGTGCCAGCAGCTCCGGGACTAGTCCCTACAATGAGCAGTTCTTC,CASSSGTSPYNEQFF
-,TRBD1,TRBJ1-2,TRBV19,TGTGCCAGTAGTACTGCCGGAGGGACAGGCGCGGGTGGCGGCTACACCTTC,CASSTAGGTGAGGGYTF
-,-,TRBJ2-1,TRBV7-9,TGTGCCAGCAGCCCTCGGGCTAGCGTTGGCAAGGAGCAGTTCTTC,CASSPRASVGKEQFF
few,TRBD1,TRBJ1-5,TRBV18,TGTGCCAGCTCACCCGGGACAGGGGGCGAAAATCAGCCCCAGCATTTT,CASSPGTGGENQPQHF
once,-,TRBJ1-3,TRBV28,TGTGCCAGCAGTTTACCGGGTTCCTCTGGAAACACCATATATTTT,CASSLPGSSGNTIYF
-,TRBD2,TRBJ2-1,TRBV11-2,TGTGCCAGCAGCTTAGTCCGGACTAGCACCTACAATGAGCAGTTCTTC,CASSLVRTSTYNEQFF
-,TRBD1,TRBJ2-7,TRBV11-2,TGTGCCAGCAGCCCCAACCTACAGGGGGCACGGGACGAGCAGTACTTC,CASSPNLQGARDEQYF